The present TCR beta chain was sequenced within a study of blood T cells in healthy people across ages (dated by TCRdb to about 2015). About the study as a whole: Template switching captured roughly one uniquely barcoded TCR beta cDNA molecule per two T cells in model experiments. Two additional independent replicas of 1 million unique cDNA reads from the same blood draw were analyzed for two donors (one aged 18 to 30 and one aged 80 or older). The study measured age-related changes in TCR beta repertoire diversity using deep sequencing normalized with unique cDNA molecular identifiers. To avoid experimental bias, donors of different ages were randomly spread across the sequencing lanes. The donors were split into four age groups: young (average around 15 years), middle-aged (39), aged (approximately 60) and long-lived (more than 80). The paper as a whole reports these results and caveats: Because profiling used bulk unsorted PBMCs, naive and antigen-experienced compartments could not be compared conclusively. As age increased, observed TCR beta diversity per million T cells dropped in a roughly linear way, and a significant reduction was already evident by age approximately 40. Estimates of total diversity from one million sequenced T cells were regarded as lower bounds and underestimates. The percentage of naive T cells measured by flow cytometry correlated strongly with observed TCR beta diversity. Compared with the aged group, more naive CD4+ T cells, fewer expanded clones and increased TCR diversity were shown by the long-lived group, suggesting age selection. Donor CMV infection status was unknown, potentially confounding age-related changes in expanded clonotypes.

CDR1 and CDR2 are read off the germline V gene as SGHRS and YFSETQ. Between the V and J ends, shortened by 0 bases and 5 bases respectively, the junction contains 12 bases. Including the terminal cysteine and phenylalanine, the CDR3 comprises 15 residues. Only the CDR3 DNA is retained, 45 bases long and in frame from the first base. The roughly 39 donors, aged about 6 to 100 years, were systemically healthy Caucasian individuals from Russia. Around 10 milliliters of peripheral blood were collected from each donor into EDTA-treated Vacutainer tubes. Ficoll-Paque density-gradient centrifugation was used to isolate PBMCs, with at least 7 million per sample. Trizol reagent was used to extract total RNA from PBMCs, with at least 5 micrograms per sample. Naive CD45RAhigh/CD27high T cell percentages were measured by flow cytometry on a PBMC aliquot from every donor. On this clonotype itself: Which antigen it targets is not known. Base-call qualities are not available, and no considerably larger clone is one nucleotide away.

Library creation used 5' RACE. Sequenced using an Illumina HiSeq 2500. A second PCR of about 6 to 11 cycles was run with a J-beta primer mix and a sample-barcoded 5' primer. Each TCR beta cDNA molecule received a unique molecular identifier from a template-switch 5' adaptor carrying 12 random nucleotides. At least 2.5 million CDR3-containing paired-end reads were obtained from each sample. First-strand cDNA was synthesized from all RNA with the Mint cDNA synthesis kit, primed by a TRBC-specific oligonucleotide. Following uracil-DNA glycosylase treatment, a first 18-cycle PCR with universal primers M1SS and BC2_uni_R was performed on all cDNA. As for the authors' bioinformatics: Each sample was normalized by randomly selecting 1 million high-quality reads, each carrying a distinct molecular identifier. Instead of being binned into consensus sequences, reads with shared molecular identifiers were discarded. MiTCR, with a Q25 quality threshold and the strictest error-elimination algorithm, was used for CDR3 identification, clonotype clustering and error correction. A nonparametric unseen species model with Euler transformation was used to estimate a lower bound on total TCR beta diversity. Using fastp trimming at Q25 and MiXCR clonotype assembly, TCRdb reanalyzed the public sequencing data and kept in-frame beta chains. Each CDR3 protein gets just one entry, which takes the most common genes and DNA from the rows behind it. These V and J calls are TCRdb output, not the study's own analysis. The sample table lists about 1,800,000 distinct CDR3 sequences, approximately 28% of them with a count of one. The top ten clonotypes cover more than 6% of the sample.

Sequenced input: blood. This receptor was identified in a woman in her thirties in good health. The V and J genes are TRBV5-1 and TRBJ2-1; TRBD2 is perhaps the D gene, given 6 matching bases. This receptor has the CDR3 CASSLALGGNNEQFF. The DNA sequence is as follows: TGCGCCAGCAGCTTGGCGCTTGGCGGGAACAATGAGCAGTTCTTC.